The T cell receptor beta chain described here comes from a study of OX40 agonist ivuxolimab in advanced cancers. General observations from the study: Relative to CD4+, CD8+ T cells held more expanded clones on average. Some of the lowest clonal expansion was seen in partial responders at 0.1-3.0 mg/kg.

In the case of this clone: The antigen is undetermined.

Using immunoSEQ multiplex PCR, the repertoire was profiled, and TCRdb retains in-frame clones only, with some absent. The table shows about 36,000 clones, with approximately 90% occurring only once. The CDR3 length is 12 residues. Germline values: CDR1 SGHNT, CDR2 YYREEE (reference sequence). The V end lost 2 bases, the J end lost 6 bases, and 5 bases lay between the germline ends. The rearrangement joins TRBV5-4 to TRBJ2-2; no definite D call. The specimen comprised CD4+ or CD8+ T cells sorted from blood, sampled in a trial of the OX40 agonist ivuxolimab. This receptor was obtained from an adult with an advanced solid tumor such as melanoma, head and neck, liver or kidney cancer. As DNA, the CDR3 is TGTGCCAGCAGCTTTAGTCCCGGGGAGCTGTTTTTT. This sequence encodes CASSFSPGELFF.